This T cell receptor beta chain emerged from a study of human T cells and chemical hapten exposure. Concerning this clonotype: Its antigen is not identified.

Study observations and caveats: Versus controls, significantly more large CDR3 similarity clusters arose from expanded TCRs.

As for time point: patch test 2, 6 weeks after DPC sensitization. Treatment here: therapeutic diphenylcyclopropenone sensitization with weekly scalp DPC. The starting material, unfractionated whole blood, was used for total RNA extraction. V was pared by 4 bases and J by 9 bases, with 6 bases of the junction left unmatched. The CDR3 is 13 residues long. Germline V lookup: CDR1 SEHNR, CDR2 FQNEAQ (reference sequence). Separate cDNA molecules received unique molecular identifiers, which the library attached to them. In the original workflow: Counts of TCRs in each sample centred on a median of around 96,000 and extended from approximately 20,000 to 700,000. TCRdb analysed the RACE reads with MiXCR anew, one entry per CDR3 protein. The V and J calls follow TCRdb's processing rather than the paper's. Of about 70,000 distinct CDR3 sequences in the sample, 8.5% are singletons; the top ten hold under 3.5%.

The genes are TRBV7-9 and TRBJ2-1; 7 bases are shared with TRBD2. The TCR was taken from a woman in her forties or fifties with alopecia areata. Some clones in this sample may be carry-over from other donors' samples. The input for sequencing was whole blood, taken in connection with sensitization to the hapten diphenylcyclopropenone (DPC). The CDR3 sequence is CASSSGLVAEQFF. DNA for the CDR3: TGTGCCAGCAGCTCTGGACTAGTTGCTGAGCAGTTCTTC. Drawing the rest from reference TRBV7-9 and TRBJ2-1, the complete variable domain is DTGVSQNPRHKITKRGQNVTFRCDPISEHNRLYWYRQTLGQGPEFLTYFQNEAQLEKSRLLSDRFSAERPKGSFSTLEIQRTEQGDSAMYLCASSSGLVAEQFFGPGTRLTVL.